A single sample is the source of the 20 T cell receptor beta chains below, sequenced in a study of identical twins. In TCRdb, the 5' RACE reads were re-called with MiXCR into one record per CDR3 protein. The sample consists of 570,000 or so distinct CDR3 sequences, nearly 10% of them appearing once. The same data also contributed to another study, on yellow fever vaccine responses in identical twins.

Material for sequencing was PBMCs. Receptor source: a woman aged 18-29 years in good health.

Only one count was recorded for this clonotype. The rearrangement joins TRBV3-1 to TRBJ2-7, with a possible D match to TRBD1 (5 bases). This CDR3 is 16 amino acids long. V was shortened by 0 bases and J by 0 bases, with 12 bases between the two germline ends. Germline lookup yields CDR1 LGHDT and CDR2 YNNKEL (reference sequence). CDR3 residues: CASSQDLGRSSYEQYF. The CDR3, as DNA: TGTGCCAGCAGCCAAGATTTGGGGCGTAGCTCCTACGAGCAGTACTTC.

The sample holds many counts of this clonotype. The chain combines TRBV4-3 with TRBJ2-3; no definite D call. V lost 0 bases to trimming and J lost 6 bases, with 7 bases between them. The CDR3 length is 13 residues. CDR1 is LGHNA, CDR2 YSLEER, per germline. CDR3 sequence: CASSQDTSDTQYF. The CDR3, as DNA: TGCGCCAGCAGCCAAGATACGTCGGATACGCAGTATTTT.

There are many counts of this clonotype. This rearrangement joins TRBV20-1 to TRBJ2-2; 9 nucleotides align to TRBD2. J lost 2 bases, V lost 2 bases, and 3 bases had no gene match. The CDR3 contains 15 residues. Germline V lookup: CDR1 DFQATT, CDR2 SNEGSKA (reference sequence). This chain's CDR3 is CSARSLAGNTGELFF. The DNA of the CDR3 is TGCAGTGCTAGAAGTCTAGCGGGAAACACCGGGGAGCTGTTTTTT.

In its sample, this clonotype was seen many times. The rearrangement links TRBV5-1 to TRBJ2-1; the match to TRBD2 covers 9 bases. V shed 1 base and J 7 bases; nucleotides not matched to a gene: 3. Germline V gene lookup returns CDR1 SGHRS and CDR2 YFSETQ. This CDR3 comprises 14 residues. The CDR3 here is CASSLFGLANEQFF. The CDR3, as DNA: TGCGCCAGCAGCTTGTTCGGACTAGCGAATGAGCAGTTCTTC.

V is TRBV7-2 and J is TRBJ2-2; D uncertain. Trimming shortened V by 2 bases and J by 8 bases, and 9 bases separated the two germline ends. The CDR3 is 13 amino acids. Germline V gives CDR1 SGHTA, CDR2 FQGNSA. The CDR3 spells CASSLLHGGELFF. The DNA for the CDR3 is TGTGCCAGCAGCTTATTACACGGAGGGGAGCTGTTTTTT.

The rearrangement uses TRBV3-1 and TRBJ2-5, with D possibly matching TRBD2 (6 bases). This CDR3 contains 13 residues. The V end was cut by 8 bases, the J end by 5 bases, with 15 bases between. Germline V gene lookup returns CDR1 LGHDT and CDR2 YNNKEL (reference sequence). CDR3 DNA sequence: TGTGCCAGCCGGGACTCGCCCCTCGAGACCCAGTACTTC. Translation gives CASRDSPLETQYF.

This clonotype was recorded a few times. The CDR3 coding sequence is TGTGCCAGCAGTGACAGATACCAGAATAATTCACCCCTCCACTTT. Translating gives CASSDRYQNNSPLHF. This chain uses TRBV25-1 with TRBJ1-6; no clear D. Trimming left V 3 bases short and J 5 bases short, with 11 bases between. This CDR3 has 15 residues. The germline gives CDR1 MGHDK, CDR2 SYGVNS.

The rearrangement uses TRBV7-2 and TRBJ2-7, with D unclear. This CDR3 is built from 13 residues. The V and J ends lost 1 base and 6 bases respectively, with 10 bases between them. Germline assignment: CDR1 SGHTA and CDR2 FQGNSA. The CDR3 DNA is TGTGCCAGCAGCTTAGAGCATCTTAGCGAGCAGTACTTC. Its translation is CASSLEHLSEQYF.

In this sample, this clonotype turned up many times. This rearrangement joins TRBV7-9 to TRBJ2-7; TRBD2 aligns across 11 bases. V gave up 3 bases and J gave up 3 bases; unmatched junction bases: 1. The CDR3 is 14 residues long. Germline CDR1 and CDR2: SEHNR and FQNEAQ (reference sequence). The DNA of the CDR3 is TGTGCCAGCAGCTTGACTAGCGGGGTCTACGAGCAGTACTTC. Translating gives CASSLTSGVYEQYF. Drawing the rest from reference TRBV7-9 and TRBJ2-7, the complete variable domain is DTGVSQNPRHKITKRGQNVTFRCDPISEHNRLYWYRQTLGQGPEFLTYFQNEAQLEKSRLLSDRFSAERPKGSFSTLEIQRTEQGDSAMYLCASSLTSGVYEQYFGPGTRLTVT.

This clonotype turned up a few times. This sequence joins TRBV12-3 or TRBV12-4 and TRBJ2-2, with TRBD1 matching 8 bases. The trim removed 6 bases at V and 6 bases at J, leaving 6 bases unmatched. The CDR3 spans 14 residues. The CDR3 sequence is CASRPQGEAGELFF. For the CDR3, the DNA is TGTGCCAGCAGACCACAGGGGGAAGCCGGGGAGCTGTTTTTT.

This clonotype showed up just a few times. The chain uses TRBV3-1 and TRBJ1-2, with TRBD1 identical over 10 bases. CDR1 is LGHDT, CDR2 YNNKEL, per germline (reference sequence). The ends lost 2 bases at V and 2 bases at J; junction bases unmatched: 2. The CDR3 contains 15 residues. Here the CDR3 DNA reads TGTGCCAGCAGCCAATGGGACAGGGGCAACTATGGCTACACCTTC. As protein: CASSQWDRGNYGYTF.

There are a few counts of this clonotype. V and J are TRBV5-1 and TRBJ2-7; TRBD2 aligns across 8 bases. CDR3 size: 15 residues. The junction had 3 bases not matched to a gene; V was cut back by 0 bases and J by 1 base. Germline V gives CDR1 SGHRS, CDR2 YFSETQ. CDR3 sequence: CASSLESGGSYEQYF. The CDR3 DNA is TGCGCCAGCAGCTTGGAGTCGGGAGGGTCCTACGAGCAGTACTTC.

This clonotype was seen more than once but under ten times. The chain uses TRBV6-2 or TRBV6-3 and TRBJ2-5; D not resolved. This CDR3 comprises 14 residues. V was shortened by 0 bases and J by 7 bases, with 12 bases between the two germline ends. CDR1 and CDR2 from the germline V gene are MNHEY and SVGEGT. The CDR3 loop reads CASSYSKITATQYF. The CDR3 coding sequence is TGTGCCAGCAGTTACTCGAAGATAACTGCGACCCAGTACTTC.

This clonotype has more than one count but fewer than ten. This chain links TRBV4-1 with TRBJ2-1; 10 bases are shared with TRBD2. The length of the CDR3 is 16 residues. The germline CDR1 and CDR2 sequences are MGHRA and YSYEKL. V lost 2 bases, J lost 6 bases, and 7 bases stayed unmatched. In nucleotides, the CDR3 is TGCGCCAGCAGCCAAAACCCTAGCGGGGGAGTCAATGAGCAGTTCTTC. Its translation: CASSQNPSGGVNEQFF.

Many counts were recorded for this clonotype. The rearrangement joins TRBV29-1 to TRBJ2-2; TRBD2 is a possible D gene (6 bases). Per germline, CDR1 SQVTM and CDR2 ANQGSEA. Trimming took 6 bases from V and 0 from J, leaving 17 bases between them. The length of the CDR3 is 16 residues. CDR3 residues: CSVGTPGTANTGELFF. CDR3 bases: TGCAGCGTCGGCACCCCGGGGACTGCGAACACCGGGGAGCTGTTTTTT.

Of note for this clonotype: It may be a read error: a sequence one base away is much more abundant. The genes are TRBV7-9 and TRBJ2-1; the D call may be TRBD1 or TRBD2 (5 bases each). Germline CDR1 SEHNR, CDR2 FQNEAQ (reference sequence). Trimming cost V 1 base and J 13 bases, with 17 bases left between them. The CDR3 length is 14 residues. This CDR3 is CASSLGDPKADQFF. The CDR3 coding sequence is TGTGCCAGCAGCTTAGGGGACCCGAAGGCTGACCAGTTCTTC.

This chain links TRBV20-1 with TRBJ2-7; 9 bases align to TRBD2. Germline trimming cut 6 bases from V and 2 bases from J; bases unmatched to any gene: 11. This CDR3 has 15 amino acids. Germline V gene sequence: CDR1 DFQATT, CDR2 SNEGSKA (reference sequence). In nucleotides, the CDR3 is TGCAGTGCCCAGGACCAGACTAGCGGTGCCTACGAGCAGTACTTC. This translates into CSAQDQTSGAYEQYF.

This clonotype was picked up a small number of times. The rearrangement uses TRBV2 and TRBJ2-7; D possibly corresponds to TRBD2 (6 bases). CDR1 and CDR2 (germline): SNHLY, FYNNEI. This CDR3 region has 14 residues. V shed 3 bases and J shed 5 bases, with 14 bases lying between them. CDR3 sequence (DNA): TGTGCCAGCAGTGAGGTGGGAGGAGGCAACGAGCAGTACTTC. This sequence encodes CASSEVGGGNEQYF.

This clonotype was counted many times. This sequence joins TRBV27 and TRBJ1-5; D remains ambiguous. This CDR3 contains 15 residues. Germline CDR1 is MNHEY and CDR2 is SMNVEV (reference sequence). Trimming removed 2 bases from V and 4 bases from J, with 12 bases in between. In DNA, the CDR3 is TGTGCCAGCAGTTTAAGTGGGTCACATAATCAGCCCCAGCATTTT. Amino acids: CASSLSGSHNQPQHF.

Ten or more counts support this clonotype. The rearrangement links TRBV15 to TRBJ2-3; D ambiguous. The length of the CDR3 is 13 residues. Germline V gene lookup returns CDR1 LNHNV and CDR2 YYDKDF (reference sequence). V was pared by 0 bases and J by 4 bases, with 5 bases between. DNA for the CDR3: TGTGCCACCAGCAGAGATCACTCAGATACGCAGTATTTT. It is translated as CATSRDHSDTQYF.